A selection of T cell receptor beta chains follows, all from one sample in a study of blood T cell repertoires in COVID-19. Using immunoSEQ multiplex PCR, the repertoire was profiled, and TCRdb retains in-frame clones only, with some absent. The sample lists a few hundred thousand clones; about 86% were seen once. Sequenced sample: peripheral blood. The receptor source for this set is a man aged 55-75 years with acute or convalescent COVID-19. Both conserved end residues are trimmed from each CDR3. The order of the fields is V gene, CDR3 protein.

TRBV11-2	ASSWTSGDSYEQY
TRBV28	ASSLRASGSTDTQY
TRBV5-1	ASSLGGASGRAGRDTQY
TRBV28	ASSPSTGNNSPLH
TRBV19	ASSIPPHREEETQY
TRBV19	ASIGYAGQGNSNQPQH
TRBV6-5	ASSFSGTTGELF
TRBV5-4	ASSYPGQGRQETQY
TRBV6-1	ASSALGLAGVYNEQF
TRBV2	ASSLDLDSTSGIEDEQF
TRBV11-3	ASSSPTEVQQY
TRBV9	ASSVEAGSGSFGGTDTQY
TRBV7-8	ASRGGTDGSPLH